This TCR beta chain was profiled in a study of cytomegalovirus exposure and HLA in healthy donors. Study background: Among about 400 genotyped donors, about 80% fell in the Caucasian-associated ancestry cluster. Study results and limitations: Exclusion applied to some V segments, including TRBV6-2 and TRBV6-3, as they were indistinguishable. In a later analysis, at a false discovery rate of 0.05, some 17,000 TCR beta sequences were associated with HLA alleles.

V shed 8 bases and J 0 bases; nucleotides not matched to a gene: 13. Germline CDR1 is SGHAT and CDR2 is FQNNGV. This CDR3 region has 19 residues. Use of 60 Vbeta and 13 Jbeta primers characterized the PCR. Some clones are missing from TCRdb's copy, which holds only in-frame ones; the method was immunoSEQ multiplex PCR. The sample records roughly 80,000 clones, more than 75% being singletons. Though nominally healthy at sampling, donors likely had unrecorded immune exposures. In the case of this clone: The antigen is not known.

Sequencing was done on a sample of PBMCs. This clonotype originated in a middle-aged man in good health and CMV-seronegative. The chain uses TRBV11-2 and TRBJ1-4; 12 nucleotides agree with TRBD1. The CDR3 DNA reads TGTGCCAGCTCCCCCCGGACGGGACAGGGGGCCTCAACTAATGAAAAACTGTTTTTT. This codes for CASSPRTGQGASTNEKLFF.